The T cell receptor beta chain described here comes from a study of cytomegalovirus exposure and HLA in healthy donors. Study overall: Among about 179 million T cells, an earlier analysis found roughly 120 million unique TCR beta sequences.

The primer mix had 60 Vbeta and 13 Jbeta primers. Original data processing: Later work found approximately 80 million unique TCR beta chains, with approximately 12 million shared. TCRdb keeps only in-frame clones here, not all; method: immunoSEQ multiplex PCR. V and J calls and clone size are copied from that table; D and trimming were computed from the DNA. The sample totals 150,000 to 200,000 clones. For this clone: Antigen: not known.

Broader study findings: In a later analysis, most CMV-associated TCR beta chains appeared HLA-restricted. A later analysis appeared to link common viral pathogens to several of the most significant clusters.

Sequencing input: PBMCs. The source is a woman in her late teens or twenties in good health and CMV-seropositive.

Here the CDR3 DNA reads TGTGCCAGCAGCGTAACAGAGTGGCTAAGCTCCTATAATTCACCCCTCCACTTT. This translates into CASSVTEWLSSYNSPLHF. This chain connects TRBV11-2 to TRBJ1-6; D gene unclear. CDR1 SGHAT and CDR2 FQNNGV come from the germline V gene. The V and J ends lost 5 bases and 0 bases respectively, with 17 bases between them. The CDR3 has 18 amino acids. Full variable domain (rest looked up from reference TRBV11-2 and TRBJ1-6): EAGVAQSPRYKIIEKRQSVAFWCNPISGHATLYWYQQILGQGPKLLIQFQNNGVVDDSQLPKDRFSAERLKGVDSTLKIQPAKLEDSAVYLCASSVTEWLSSYNSPLHFGNGTRLTVT.